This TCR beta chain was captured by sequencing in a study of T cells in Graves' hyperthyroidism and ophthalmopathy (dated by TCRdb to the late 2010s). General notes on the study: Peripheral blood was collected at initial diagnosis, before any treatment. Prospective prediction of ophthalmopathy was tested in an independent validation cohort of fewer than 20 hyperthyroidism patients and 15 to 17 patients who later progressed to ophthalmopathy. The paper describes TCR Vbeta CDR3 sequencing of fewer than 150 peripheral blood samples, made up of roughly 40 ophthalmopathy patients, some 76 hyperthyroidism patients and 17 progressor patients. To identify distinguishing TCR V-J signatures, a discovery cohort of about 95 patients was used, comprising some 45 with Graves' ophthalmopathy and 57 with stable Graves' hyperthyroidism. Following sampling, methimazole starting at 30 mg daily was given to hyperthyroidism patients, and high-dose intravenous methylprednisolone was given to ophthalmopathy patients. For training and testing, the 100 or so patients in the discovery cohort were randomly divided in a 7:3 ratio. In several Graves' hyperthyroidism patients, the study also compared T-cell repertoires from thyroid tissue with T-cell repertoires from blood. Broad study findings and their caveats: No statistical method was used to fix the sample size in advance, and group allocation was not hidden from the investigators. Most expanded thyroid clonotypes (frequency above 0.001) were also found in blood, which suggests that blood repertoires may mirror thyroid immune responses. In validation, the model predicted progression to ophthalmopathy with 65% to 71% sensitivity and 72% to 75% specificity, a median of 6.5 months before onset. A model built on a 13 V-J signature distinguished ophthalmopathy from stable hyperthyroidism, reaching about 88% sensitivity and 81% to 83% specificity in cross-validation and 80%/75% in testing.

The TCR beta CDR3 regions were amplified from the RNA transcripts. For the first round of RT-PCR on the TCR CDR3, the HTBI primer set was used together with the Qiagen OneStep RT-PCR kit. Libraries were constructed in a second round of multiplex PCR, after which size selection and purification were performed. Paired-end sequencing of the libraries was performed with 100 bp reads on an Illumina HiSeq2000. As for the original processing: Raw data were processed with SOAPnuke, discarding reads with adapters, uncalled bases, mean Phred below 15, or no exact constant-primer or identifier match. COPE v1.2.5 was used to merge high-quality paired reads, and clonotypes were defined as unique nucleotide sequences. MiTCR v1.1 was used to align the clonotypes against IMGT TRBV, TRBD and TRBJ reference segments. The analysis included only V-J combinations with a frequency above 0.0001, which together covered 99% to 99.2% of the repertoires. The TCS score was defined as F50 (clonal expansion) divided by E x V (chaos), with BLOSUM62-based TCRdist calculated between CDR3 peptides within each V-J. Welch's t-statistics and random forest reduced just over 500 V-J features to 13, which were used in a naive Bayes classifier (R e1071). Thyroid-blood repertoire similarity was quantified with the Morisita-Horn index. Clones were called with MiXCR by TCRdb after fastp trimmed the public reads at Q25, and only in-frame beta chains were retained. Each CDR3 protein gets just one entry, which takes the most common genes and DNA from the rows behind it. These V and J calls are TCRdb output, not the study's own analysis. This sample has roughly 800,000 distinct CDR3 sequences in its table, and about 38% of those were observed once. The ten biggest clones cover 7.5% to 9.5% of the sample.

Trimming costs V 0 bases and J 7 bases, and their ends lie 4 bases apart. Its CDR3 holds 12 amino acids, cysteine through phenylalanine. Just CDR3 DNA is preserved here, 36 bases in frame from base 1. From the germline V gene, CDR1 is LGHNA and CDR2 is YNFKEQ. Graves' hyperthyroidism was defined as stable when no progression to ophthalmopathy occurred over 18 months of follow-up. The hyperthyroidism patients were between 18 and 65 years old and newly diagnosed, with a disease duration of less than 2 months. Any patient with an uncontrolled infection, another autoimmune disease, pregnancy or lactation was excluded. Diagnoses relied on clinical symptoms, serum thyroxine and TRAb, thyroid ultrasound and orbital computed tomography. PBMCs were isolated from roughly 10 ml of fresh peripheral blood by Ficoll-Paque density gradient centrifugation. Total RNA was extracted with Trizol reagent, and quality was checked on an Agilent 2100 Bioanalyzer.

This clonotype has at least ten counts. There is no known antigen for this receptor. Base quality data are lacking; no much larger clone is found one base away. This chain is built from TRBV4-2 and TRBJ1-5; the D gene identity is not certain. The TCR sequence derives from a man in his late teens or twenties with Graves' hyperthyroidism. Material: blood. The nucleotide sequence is TGTGCCAGCAGCCAAGATGGACAGCCCCAGCATTTT. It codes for CASSQDGQPQHF.